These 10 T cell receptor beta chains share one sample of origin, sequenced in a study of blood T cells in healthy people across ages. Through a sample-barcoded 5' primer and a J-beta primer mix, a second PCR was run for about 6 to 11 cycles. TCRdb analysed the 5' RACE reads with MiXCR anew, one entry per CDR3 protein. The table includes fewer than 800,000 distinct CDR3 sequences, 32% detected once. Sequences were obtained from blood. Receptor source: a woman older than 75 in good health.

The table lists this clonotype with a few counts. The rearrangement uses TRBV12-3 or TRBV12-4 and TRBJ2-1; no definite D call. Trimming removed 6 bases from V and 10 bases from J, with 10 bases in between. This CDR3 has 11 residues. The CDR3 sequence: CASSPCREQFF. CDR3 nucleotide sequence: TGTGCCAGCAGCCCCTGCAGGGAGCAGTTCTTC.

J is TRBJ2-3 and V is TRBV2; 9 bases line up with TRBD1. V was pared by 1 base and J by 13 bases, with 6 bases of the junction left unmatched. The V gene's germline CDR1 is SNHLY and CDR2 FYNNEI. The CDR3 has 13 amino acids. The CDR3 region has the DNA TGTGCCAGCAGTGAAGTGCGTGGGACAGGGAAGTATTTT. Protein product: CASSEVRGTGKYF.

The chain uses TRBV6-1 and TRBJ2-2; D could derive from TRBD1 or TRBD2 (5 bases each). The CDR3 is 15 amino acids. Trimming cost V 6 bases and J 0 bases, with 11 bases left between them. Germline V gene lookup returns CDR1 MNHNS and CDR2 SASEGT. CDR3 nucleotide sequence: TGTGCCAGCAGAAGACGGGACGCGAACACCGGGGAGCTGTTTTTT. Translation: CASRRRDANTGELFF.

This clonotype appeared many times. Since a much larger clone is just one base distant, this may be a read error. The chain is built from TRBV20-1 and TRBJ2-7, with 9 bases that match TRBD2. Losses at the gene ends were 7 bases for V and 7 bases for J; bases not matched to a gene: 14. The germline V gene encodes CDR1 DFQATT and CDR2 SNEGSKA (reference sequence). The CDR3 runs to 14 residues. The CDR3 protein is CSGRPGLASHEQYF. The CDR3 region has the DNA TGCAGTGGCCGCCCGGGACTAGCCTCCCATGAGCAGTACTTC.

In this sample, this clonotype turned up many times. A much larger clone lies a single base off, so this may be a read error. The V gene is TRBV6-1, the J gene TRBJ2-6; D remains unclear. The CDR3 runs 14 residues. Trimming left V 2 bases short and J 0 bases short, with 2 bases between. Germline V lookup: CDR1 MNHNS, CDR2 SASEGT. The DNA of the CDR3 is TGTGCCAGCAGTGAAAGCTCTGGGGCCAACGTCCTGACTTTC. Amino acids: CASSESSGANVLTF.

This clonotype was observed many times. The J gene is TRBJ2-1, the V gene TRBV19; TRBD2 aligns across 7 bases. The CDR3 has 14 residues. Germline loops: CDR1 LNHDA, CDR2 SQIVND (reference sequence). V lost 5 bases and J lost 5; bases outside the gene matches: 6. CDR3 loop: CASSAGTINNEQFF. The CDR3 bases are TGTGCCAGTAGTGCCGGGACTATCAACAATGAGCAGTTCTTC.

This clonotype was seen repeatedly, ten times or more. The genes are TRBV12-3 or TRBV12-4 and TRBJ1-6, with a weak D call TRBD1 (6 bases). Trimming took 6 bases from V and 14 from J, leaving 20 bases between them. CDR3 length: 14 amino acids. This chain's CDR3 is CASREDLGGSALHF. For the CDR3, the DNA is TGTGCCAGCAGGGAGGACCTAGGGGGTTCGGCCCTCCACTTT.

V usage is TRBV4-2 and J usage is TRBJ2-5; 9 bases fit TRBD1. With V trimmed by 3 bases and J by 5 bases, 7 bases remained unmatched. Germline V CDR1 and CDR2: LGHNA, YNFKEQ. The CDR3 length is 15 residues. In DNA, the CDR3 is TGTGCCAGCAGCCAGGGCGGGACAGGGCAGGAGACCCAGTACTTC. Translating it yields CASSQGGTGQETQYF.

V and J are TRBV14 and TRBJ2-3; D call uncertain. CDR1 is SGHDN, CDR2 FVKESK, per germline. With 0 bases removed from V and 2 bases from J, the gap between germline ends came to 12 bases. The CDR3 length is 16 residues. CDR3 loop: CASSQDRVASTDTQYF. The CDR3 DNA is TGTGCCAGCAGCCAAGATCGGGTAGCTTCCACAGATACGCAGTATTTT.

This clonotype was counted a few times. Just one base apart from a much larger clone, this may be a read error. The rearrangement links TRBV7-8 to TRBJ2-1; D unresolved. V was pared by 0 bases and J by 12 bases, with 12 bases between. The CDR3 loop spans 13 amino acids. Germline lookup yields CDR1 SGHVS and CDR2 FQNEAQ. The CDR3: CASSLAGAGRQFF. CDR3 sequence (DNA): TGTGCCAGCAGCTTAGCGGGCGCAGGTCGGCAGTTCTTC. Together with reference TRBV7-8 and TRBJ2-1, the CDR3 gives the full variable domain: GAGVSQSPRYKVAKRGQDVALRCDPISGHVSLFWYQQALGQGPEFLTYFQNEAQLDKSGLPSDRFFAERPEGSVSTLKIQRTQQEDSAVYLCASSLAGAGRQFFGPGTRLTVL.